This T cell receptor (beta chain) was documented in a study of T cells after yellow fever vaccination. One entry per CDR3 protein, called by TCRdb with MiXCR from the 5' RACE reads. The table has 350,000 or so distinct CDR3 sequences, about 8.3% seen once. The CDR3 totals 21 residues. Germline V CDR1 and CDR2: SEHNR, FQNEAQ (reference sequence). With 6 bases removed from V and 3 bases from J, the gap between germline ends came to 30 bases. This clonotype was counted between two and nine times. The gene calls are TRBV7-9 and TRBJ2-6; D is unclear. This specimen consisted of PBMCs, obtained around 45 days after the first yellow fever vaccination. The clonotype was recovered from a young man who received the YFV17D yellow fever vaccine. The CDR3 DNA is TGTGCCAGCAGTTCCAACCGACATGGAGCCGAGACGGTTTTTGGGGCCAACGTCCTGACTTTC. This gives the protein CASSSNRHGAETVFGANVLTF.